These 12 T cell receptor beta chains originate from one sample sequenced in a study of blood T cells in healthy people across ages. PCR was performed a second time for roughly 6 to 12 cycles using a sample-barcoded 5' primer and a J-beta primer mix. A single record per CDR3 protein comes from TCRdb applying MiXCR to the 5' RACE reads. The table includes hundreds of thousands of distinct CDR3 sequences, around two fifths detected once. Source material: blood. The receptors come from a man older than 75 in good health.

This clonotype was observed a few times. The CDR3 spells CASSPGHVQDGYTF. For the CDR3, the DNA is TGCGCCAGCAGCCCCGGACATGTGCAAGATGGCTACACCTTC. V is TRBV5-1 and J is TRBJ1-2, with TRBD1 as a possible D gene (5 bases). Trimming cost V 4 bases and J 6 bases, with 16 bases left between them. The CDR3 length is 14 residues. Germline V gene sequence: CDR1 SGHRS, CDR2 YFSETQ.

The chain has TRBV20-1 and TRBJ1-1; D is undetermined. Germline lookup yields CDR1 DFQATT and CDR2 SNEGSKA (reference sequence). This CDR3 has 15 residues. V was cut by 6 bases and J by 1 base, with 18 bases left in between. The CDR3 loop reads CSALRYGSTNTEAFF. The CDR3 nucleotides read TGCAGTGCCCTTCGGTATGGTAGTACGAACACTGAAGCTTTCTTT.

This clonotype was detected a few times. V gene TRBV6-2 or TRBV6-3 combines with J gene TRBJ1-1; D uncertain. Per germline, CDR1 MNHEY and CDR2 SVGEGT. V lost 6 bases to trimming and J lost 6 bases, with 8 bases between them. CDR3 length: 11 residues. CDR3 DNA: TGTGCCAGCAGAAAAGGCGCTGAAGCTTTCTTT. Protein product: CASRKGAEAFF.

The gene calls are TRBV7-2 and TRBJ2-5; D is uncertain. The germline gives CDR1 SGHTA, CDR2 FQGNSA. V lost 0 bases and J 5 bases, leaving 13 bases between the germline ends. This CDR3 contains 15 residues. CDR3: CASSLAIGSWETQYF. The CDR3 DNA is TGTGCCAGCAGCTTAGCGATCGGTAGCTGGGAGACCCAGTACTTC.

In this sample, this clonotype turned up a few times. CDR3 protein: CSVEMSTYEQYF. The CDR3 DNA reads TGCAGCGTTGAAATGTCGACCTACGAGCAGTACTTC. The rearrangement joins TRBV29-1 to TRBJ2-7; D unresolved. The germline V gene encodes CDR1 SQVTM and CDR2 ANQGSEA. Between the trimmed V and J ends, which lost 2 bases and 2 bases, there was a span of 7 bases. This CDR3 region has 12 residues.

Concerning this clonotype: With a much larger clone just one base away, this may be a read error. The genes are TRBV5-1 and TRBJ2-4; TRBD2 might be the D (8 bases). The DNA matches TRBJ2-7 better at its end, which makes the J call doubtful. This CDR3 has 14 amino acids. The germline gives CDR1 SGHRS, CDR2 YFSETQ. The CDR3 protein is CASSVAGQFYEQYF. In DNA form, the CDR3 reads TGCGCCAGCAGCGTAGCGGGACAGTTCTACGAGCAGTACTTC.

Regarding this clonotype: This could be a read error, since a much larger clone is one nucleotide away. J is TRBJ2-7 and V is TRBV20-1; D may be TRBD1 (5 bases). Germline CDR1 and CDR2: DFQATT and SNEGSKA (reference sequence). This CDR3 is built from 12 residues. V lost 3 bases and J 0 bases, leaving 6 bases between the germline ends. The CDR3 DNA reads as TGCAGTGCTAGGCAGGGCTCCTACGAGCAGTACTTC. Translating it yields CSARQGSYEQYF.

This clonotype has only a few counts. The V gene is TRBV14, the J gene TRBJ2-7; D is possibly TRBD2 (5 bases). The CDR3 runs to 16 residues. Germline CDR1 SGHDN, CDR2 FVKESK. V was trimmed by 4 bases and J by 4 bases, leaving 20 bases between them. This chain's CDR3 is CASSPTFYGVRYEQYF. CDR3 coding DNA: TGTGCCAGCAGCCCAACCTTCTACGGGGTAAGGTACGAGCAGTACTTC.

The sample holds a few counts of this clonotype. This rearrangement joins TRBV5-1 to TRBJ2-2; D might be TRBD2 (5 bases). V gave up 4 bases and J gave up 3 bases, with 13 bases separating them. Looked up from germline, CDR1 is SGHRS and CDR2 is YFSETQ. The CDR3 has 15 amino acids. The CDR3 sequence: CASSGRTRDTGELFF. CDR3 nucleotides: TGCGCCAGCAGCGGCCGGACGAGGGACACCGGGGAGCTGTTTTTT.

This rearrangement joins TRBV7-2 to TRBJ2-4; D is ambiguous. There are 15 residues in the CDR3. Trimming shortened V by 8 bases and J by 2 bases, and 16 bases separated the two germline ends. CDR1 and CDR2 from the germline V gene are SGHTA and FQGNSA. Here the CDR3 reads CASAPPPDTKNIQYF. CDR3 sequence (DNA): TGTGCCAGCGCCCCCCCACCTGATACCAAAAACATTCAGTACTTC. The full variable domain, rest sourced from reference TRBV7-2 and TRBJ2-4, is GAGVSQSPSNKVTEKGKDVELRCDPISGHTALYWYRQSLGQGLEFLIYFQGNSAPDKSGLPSDRFSAERTGGSVSTLTIQRTQQEDSAVYLCASAPPPDTKNIQYFGAGTRLSVL.

This clonotype was recorded a few times. The V gene is TRBV7-2, the J gene TRBJ2-2; unclear D gene. Germline assignment: CDR1 SGHTA and CDR2 FQGNSA. This CDR3 region has 12 residues. Trimming shortened V by 4 bases and J by 5 bases, and 5 bases separated the two germline ends. CDR3 amino acids: CASSSKTGELFF. The DNA for the CDR3 is TGTGCCAGCAGCTCTAAAACCGGGGAGCTGTTTTTT. Complete variable domain (other parts from reference TRBV7-2 and TRBJ2-2): GAGVSQSPSNKVTEKGKDVELRCDPISGHTALYWYRQSLGQGLEFLIYFQGNSAPDKSGLPSDRFSAERTGGSVSTLTIQRTQQEDSAVYLCASSSKTGELFFGEGSRLTVL.

Of note for this clonotype: A read error may produce the germline difference seen at one junction end. The rearrangement uses TRBV18 and TRBJ2-3; D remains ambiguous. The CDR3 extends over 13 amino acids. Germline assignment: CDR1 KGHSH and CDR2 LQKENI. This chain's CDR3 is CASAPSRTDTQYF. The CDR3, as DNA: TGTGCCAGCGCACCATCCCGCACAGATACGCAGTATTTT.